A selection of T cell receptor beta chains follows, all from one sample in a study of blood T cell repertoires in COVID-19. TCRdb's copy holds only in-frame clones and misses some; the assay was immunoSEQ multiplex PCR. The table shows over 200,000 clones, with around 84% occurring only once. The material sequenced was peripheral blood. The origin of the receptors is a man in his fifties with COVID-19, enrolled during active disease. The CDR3 runs from the conserved cysteine through the conserved F or W. The D gene is left open where the match is weak. The size entry is marked missing in some rows and otherwise reads once, few, many or a size class.

size | J | D | length | V | DNA | CDR3
. | TRBJ1-5 | . | 14 | TRBV30 | TGTGCCTGGACCGGGACAAATGGCAATCAGCCCCAGCATTTT | CAWTGTNGNQPQHF
. | TRBJ2-7 | TRBD2 | 18 | TRBV11-3 | TGTGCCAGCAGCCTGGGGGGAGGGCTAGCGGGAGGCGACTACGAGCAGTACTTC | CASSLGGGLAGGDYEQYF
once | TRBJ1-6 | . | 13 | TRBV6-5 | TGTGCCAGCAAATGGACATCTAATTCACCCCTCCACTTT | CASKWTSNSPLHF
. | TRBJ1-1 | TRBD1 | 17 | TRBV7-2 | TGTGCCAGCAGCGAATCCGGGACAGGGGGACCGAACACTGAAGCTTTCTTT | CASSESGTGGPNTEAFF
. | TRBJ1-6 | . | 17 | TRBV18 | TGTGCCAGCTCACCACTCCCGGGGTCATACATAGACCCACCCCTCCACTTT | CASSPLPGSYIDPPLHF
once | TRBJ2-1 | TRBD2 | 14 | TRBV30 | TGTGCCTGGAGTGTTAGCGGGGGGTTTAATGAGCAGTTCTTC | CAWSVSGGFNEQFF
. | TRBJ1-1 | . | 12 | TRBV23-1 | TGCGCCAGCAGTCAATTAGCAGGGGAAGCTTTCTTT | CASSQLAGEAFF
. | TRBJ2-1 | TRBD2 | 17 | TRBV7-2 | TGTGCCAGCAGCCCCCACATTAGCGGGGGCCCCTACAATGAGCAGTTCTTC | CASSPHISGGPYNEQFF
. | TRBJ2-7 | . | 16 | TRBV4-3 | TGCGCCAGCAGCCAAGAACCGTCAGGGTATAACTACGAGCAGTACTTC | CASSQEPSGYNYEQYF
. | TRBJ2-1 | . | 14 | TRBV24-1 | TGTGCCACCAGTGGTCTCAGCTCCTACAATGAGCAGTTCTTC | CATSGLSSYNEQFF
. | TRBJ1-4 | TRBD1 | 16 | TRBV27 | TGTGCCAGCAGCAGGACAGGGTCACAGGCTAATGAAAAACTGTTTTTT | CASSRTGSQANEKLFF
once | TRBJ1-2 | . | 19 | TRBV5-4 | TGTGCCAGCAGCTTGGGCATGTTGGTTGCAGCCGGAGCGTACTATGGCTACACCTTC | CASSLGMLVAAGAYYGYTF
. | TRBJ1-2 | TRBD1 | 14 | TRBV2 | TGTGCCAGCGGCCGGGACAGGGAGAGCTATGGCTACACCTTC | CASGRDRESYGYTF
. | TRBJ2-1 | TRBD2 | 17 | TRBV30 | TGTGCCTGGAACTTCCCCGGACTAGCGGGAGGGCTGAATGAGCAGTTCTTC | CAWNFPGLAGGLNEQFF
. | TRBJ2-3 | . | 13 | TRBV2 | TGTGCCAGCAATAGGGGTTCCACAGATACGCAGTATTTT | CASNRGSTDTQYF
once | TRBJ2-5 | TRBD2 | 14 | TRBV28 | TGTGCCAGCAGTCCGGGACTAGCGGCCGAGGCCCAGTACTTC | CASSPGLAAEAQYF
. | TRBJ2-7 | TRBD2 | 14 | TRBV5-1 | TGCGCCAGCAGCTCGTTAGCGGGAACCTACGAGCAGTACTTC | CASSSLAGTYEQYF